This record concerns one T cell receptor (beta chain) sequence. The source of the sample is a study of cytotoxic CD8 clonotypes in ibrutinib-treated CLL. V was shortened by 5 bases and J by 4 bases, with 10 bases between the two germline ends. The CDR3 spans 14 residues. Germline V gene data show CDR1 as SGHRS and CDR2 as YFSETQ. Using immunoSEQ multiplex PCR, the repertoire was profiled, and TCRdb retains in-frame clones only, with some absent. In the table there are some 26,000 clones, about 82% of which are singletons. The genes are TRBV5-1 and TRBJ1-6, with no clear D. This TCR derives from a human donor with chronic lymphocytic leukemia. Sequences were derived from PBMCs, sampled after 24 months of ibrutinib treatment. The CDR3 DNA sequence: TGCGCCAGCAGTACCCAGCCGTATAATTCACCCCTCCACTTT. It codes for CASSTQPYNSPLHF.